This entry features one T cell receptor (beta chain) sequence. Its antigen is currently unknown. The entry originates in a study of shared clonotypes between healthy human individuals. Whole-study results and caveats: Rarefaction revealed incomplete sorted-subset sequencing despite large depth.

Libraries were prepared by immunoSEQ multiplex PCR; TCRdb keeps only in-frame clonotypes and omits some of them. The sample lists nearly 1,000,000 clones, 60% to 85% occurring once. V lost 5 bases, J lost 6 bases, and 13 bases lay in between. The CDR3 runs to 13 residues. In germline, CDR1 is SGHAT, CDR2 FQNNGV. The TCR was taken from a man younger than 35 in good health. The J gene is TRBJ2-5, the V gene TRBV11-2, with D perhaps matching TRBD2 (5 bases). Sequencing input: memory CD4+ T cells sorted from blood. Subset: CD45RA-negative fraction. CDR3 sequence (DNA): TGTGCCAGCAGCCCAACCTGGAGGCAGACCCAGTACTTC. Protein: CASSPTWRQTQYF.